These T cell receptor beta chains were read from a single sample in a study of blood T cell repertoires in COVID-19. Sequencing used immunoSEQ multiplex PCR; TCRdb keeps in-frame clones, though not all of them. The table records approximately 25,000 clones, approximately 68% of them present only once. The sample was peripheral blood. The receptors shown here come from an elderly woman with acute or convalescent COVID-19. Both conserved end residues are trimmed from each CDR3. A row's size may be missing; if present it is once, few, many or a size class.

TRBJ2-2 TRBV5-4 NA ASSLRTGETGELF
TRBJ2-6 TRBV30 few AWSGQGSGANVLT
TRBJ2-7 TRBV15 many ATSLGRWSEQY
TRBJ1-5 TRBV2 NA ASSGLGGLIQPQH
TRBJ1-1 TRBV12-3/TRBV12-4 NA ASSLRGNNEAF
TRBJ1-1 TRBV28 once ASSWGGQGVTEAF
TRBJ2-2 TRBV27 once ASSSSARGTGELF
TRBJ1-5 TRBV28 NA ASLGLGANQPQH
TRBJ2-1 TRBV12-3/TRBV12-4 NA ASTNLDRVEQF
TRBJ1-4 TRBV5-1 NA ASSSGQGAFNEKLF
TRBJ2-1 TRBV5-1 few ASSLEGAPYNEQF
TRBJ1-1 TRBV6-2/TRBV6-3 NA ASSYGTGEAF
TRBJ1-5 TRBV30 once AWSGGRTADQPQH
TRBJ1-1 TRBV28 NA ASSSGGTEAF
TRBJ2-5 TRBV2 NA ASIRERGTQETQY
TRBJ2-1 TRBV14 NA ASSQVSRGIIDEQF
TRBJ2-5 TRBV21-1 NA ASSMQGDEKIQY
TRBJ2-3 TRBV3-1/TRBV3-2 once ASSQEWGLGVTQY
TRBJ2-3 TRBV28 NA ASSRAGFTDTQY
TRBJ1-1 TRBV7-9 few ASSTDRGLAAF
TRBJ2-7 TRBV5-8 NA ASSPGQGWGEQY
TRBJ1-2 TRBV19 NA ASRNQGAVGYT
TRBJ2-2 TRBV7-2 NA ASSLGLTGANTGELF